The 15 T cell receptor beta chains below were found in one sample sequenced in a study of Ad26.COV2.S vaccination and SARS-CoV-2 variants. Treatment of the sample: some 20 received Ad26.COV2.S at low or high dose, single or two shots; several received placebo; per-sample allocation not given. The samples were gathered on day 63 after the first injection of vaccine or placebo. Generated by immunoSEQ multiplex PCR, the TCRdb table keeps only in-frame clones and is missing some. The sample includes hundreds of thousands of clones, approximately 90% of them seen just once. The source was peripheral blood, collected in a trial of Ad26.COV2.S vaccine versus placebo. The receptors originated from a person between 18 and 60 years old who received the Ad26.COV2.S COVID-19 vaccine or a placebo.

The V and J genes are TRBV29-1 and TRBJ2-7; TRBD1 or TRBD2 may be the D gene (5 bases each). The CDR3 runs to 17 residues. Germline loops: CDR1 SQVTM, CDR2 ANQGSEA. V was trimmed by 0 bases and J by 0 bases, leaving 18 bases between them. DNA for the CDR3: TGCAGCGTTGAAGAATTTGTCGGGACCGATGGCTCCTACGAGCAGTACTTC. Translation gives CSVEEFVGTDGSYEQYF.

The CDR3 coding sequence is TGTGCCAGCAGCACTTCGTCTTCCTACGAGCAGTACTTC. This gives the protein CASSTSSSYEQYF. The V gene is TRBV3-1 (or the pseudogene TRBV3-2), the J gene TRBJ2-7; D is unclear. CDR3 length equals 13 residues. The V end lost 5 bases, the J end lost 1 base, and 9 bases lay between the germline ends. The germline V gene has CDR1 LGHDT and CDR2 YNNKEL (reference sequence).

The chain is built from TRBV10-2 and TRBJ1-2; D perhaps matches TRBD1 (6 bases). Trimming removed 2 bases from V and 0 bases from J, with 13 bases in between. The CDR3 runs 16 residues. Germline V CDR1 and CDR2: WSHSY, SAAADI. The CDR3 sequence: CASSETLGQTNYGYTF. The CDR3, as DNA: TGCGCCAGCAGTGAGACATTAGGACAGACTAACTATGGCTACACCTTC.

The chain uses TRBV7-9 and TRBJ1-1, with 8 bases identical to TRBD1. The germline V gene has CDR1 SEHNR and CDR2 FQNEAQ (reference sequence). The V gene end was trimmed by 4 bases and the J gene end by 3 bases; junction bases not matched to a gene: 7. The CDR3 loop spans 15 amino acids. CDR3: CASSSTDRDDTEAFF. The CDR3 nucleotides read TGTGCCAGCAGCTCTACGGACAGGGATGACACTGAAGCTTTCTTT.

The chain has TRBV15 and TRBJ1-5; possible D gene TRBD1, 5 bases. The CDR3 contains 16 residues. The germline V gene has CDR1 LNHNV and CDR2 YYDKDF (reference sequence). Trimming cost V 0 bases and J 4 bases, with 13 bases left between them. The CDR3 region has the DNA TGTGCCACCAGCAGAGATGGTGGGGCTTTTAATCAGCCCCAGCATTTT. Residues: CATSRDGGAFNQPQHF.

The gene calls are TRBV7-3 and TRBJ2-2; the match to TRBD1 covers 8 bases. This CDR3 region has 16 residues. Germline V gives CDR1 SGHTA, CDR2 FQGTGA. V trimming: 2 bases; J trimming: 2 bases; junction bases outside the gene matches: 4. The CDR3 nucleotides are TGTGCCAGCAGCTTATTAGCAGGGGGCAACACCGGGGAGCTGTTTTTT. It is translated as CASSLLAGGNTGELFF.

This chain links TRBV7-8 with TRBJ1-5, with D tentatively TRBD1 (6 bases). Trimming took off 3 bases at V and 0 bases at J, with 9 bases between the two ends. The CDR3 consists of 15 residues. Germline V gene data show CDR1 as SGHVS and CDR2 as FQNEAQ. CDR3 region: CASSLADSSNQPQHF. The CDR3 DNA reads TGTGCCAGCAGCTTGGCGGACAGTAGCAATCAGCCCCAGCATTTT.

This clone occurred once. The chain couples TRBV4-3 to TRBJ2-2; D ambiguous. The germline gives CDR1 LGHNA, CDR2 YSLEER. CDR3 length: 17 residues. V lost 0 bases, J lost 0 bases, and 11 bases lay in between. Here the CDR3 reads CASSQDGSLANTGELFF. The DNA of the CDR3 is TGCGCCAGCAGCCAAGATGGCAGCCTCGCGAACACCGGGGAGCTGTTTTTT.

The gene calls are TRBV3-1 (or the pseudogene TRBV3-2) and TRBJ1-2; D remains ambiguous. The CDR3 contains 12 residues. The germline V gene encodes CDR1 LGHDT and CDR2 YNNKEL (reference sequence). Trimming left V 4 bases short and J 6 bases short, with 9 bases between. The CDR3 DNA reads as TGTGCCAGCAGCCTCGACTCGGATGGCTACACCTTC. This codes for CASSLDSDGYTF.

The V and J genes are TRBV4-1 and TRBJ1-4; D gene uncertain. CDR1 is MGHRA, CDR2 YSYEKL, per germline. This CDR3 is 15 amino acids long. V lost 3 bases, J lost 0 bases, and 8 bases lay in between. The DNA of the CDR3 is TGCGCCAGCAGCCAGTTATTTGCAACTAATGAAAAACTGTTTTTT. Translated, it gives CASSQLFATNEKLFF.

The count of this clone is one. This chain connects TRBV24-1 to TRBJ2-3; D may match TRBD1 or TRBD2 (5 bases each). Trimming pared 3 bases from V and 8 bases from J, leaving 17 bases between. Germline V gene sequence: CDR1 KGHDR, CDR2 SFDVKD. The CDR3 is made up of 15 amino acids. In DNA form, the CDR3 reads TGTGCCACCAGTGATCCAGGGACGGATACCTCTACGCAGTATTTT. It specifies CATSDPGTDTSTQYF.

This chain connects TRBV2 to TRBJ2-7, with D unresolved. Per germline, CDR1 SNHLY and CDR2 FYNNEI. The V and J ends lost 6 bases and 4 bases respectively, with 16 bases between them. The CDR3 runs to 14 residues. The CDR3 loop is CASSPFVVAYEQYF. CDR3 in DNA: TGTGCCAGCAGCCCATTCGTAGTCGCTTACGAGCAGTACTTC.

This clone has only a few counts. The chain employs TRBV9 and TRBJ1-1; D is unresolved. Trimming removed 0 bases at V and 1 base at J, with 4 bases between. From germline, CDR1 is SGDLS and CDR2 YYNGEE. The CDR3 consists of 13 residues. The CDR3 nucleotides read TGTGCCAGCAGCGTAGGGGAGAACACTGAAGCTTTCTTT. Its protein product is CASSVGENTEAFF.

V usage is TRBV5-4 and J usage is TRBJ1-2, with D maybe TRBD1 (6 bases). The CDR3 loop spans 16 amino acids. CDR1 and CDR2 from the germline V gene are SGHNT and YYREEE (reference sequence). V was trimmed by 4 bases and J by 8 bases, leaving 24 bases between them. The CDR3 here is CASSPDRRGVIEGYTF. In nucleotides, the CDR3 is TGTGCCAGCAGCCCCGACAGGCGGGGCGTGATTGAAGGCTACACCTTC.

This clone occurred once. V gene TRBV19 combines with J gene TRBJ2-5; maybe TRBD1 (6 bases). V was trimmed by 1 base and J by 4 bases, leaving 13 bases between them. The CDR3 sequence is 15 residues long. Germline V gene sequence: CDR1 LNHDA, CDR2 SQIVND (reference sequence). CDR3 sequence reads: CASSIAGGRRETQYF. The CDR3 DNA reads TGTGCCAGTAGTATAGCTGGGGGCCGAAGAGAGACCCAGTACTTC.